The clone carrying this TCR beta chain was counted between two and nine times. As yet, its antigen is unknown. Both TRBC1 and TRBC2 were covered by a beta constant-region primer of two equimolar oligonucleotides. Ligated cDNA was amplified by four rounds of PCR with nested alpha and beta constant-region primers and SP2. An oligonucleotide with the SP2 primer and a 12-nucleotide UMI was ligated to the cDNA 3' end. TCRdb processed the UMI-ligation and nested PCR reads anew with MiXCR; each CDR3 protein has one entry. Of 99,000 or so distinct CDR3 sequences listed, about 14% are singletons. This entry comes from a study of naive and memory T cell subsets. Findings and limits, study-wide: Especially in CD8 cells, naive repertoires contained a few larger clonotypes, possibly CD45RA-re-expressing memory cells.

With 7 bases clipped from V and 4 bases from J, the junction kept 6 bases outside the gene matches. The CDR3 spans 14 residues. The chain has TRBV12-3 or TRBV12-4 and TRBJ2-7, with 11 bases identical to TRBD1. Material for sequencing was naive CD8+ T cells from blood. This TCR derives from a human donor in good health. CDR3 sequence: CASTRGQGVYEQYF. CDR3 nucleotide sequence: TGTGCCAGCACCCGGGGACAGGGGGTATACGAGCAGTACTTC.